This TCR beta chain was documented in a study of cytomegalovirus exposure and HLA in healthy donors. Study outcomes and limitations: In vitro confirmation showed three CMV-associated chains to be CMV antigen specific.

On this clone itself: As yet, its antigen is unknown.

A multiplex PCR was run with 60 Vbeta primers and 13 Jbeta primers. Original processing notes: In a later analysis, roughly 11 million of tens of millions of unique beta chains occurred in at least two donors. Profiling relied on immunoSEQ multiplex PCR, and the TCRdb table lists in-frame clones only, not all of them. Clonal size and the V and J genes are those of that table, whereas D and trimming came from the DNA. The sample consists of roughly 13,000 clones, 55% to 75% of them appearing once. The V end was cut by 7 bases, the J end by 0 bases, with 13 bases between. The CDR3 has 14 residues. Looked up from germline, CDR1 is SGHAT and CDR2 is FQNNGV.

Specimen: PBMCs. V and J are TRBV11-2 and TRBJ2-7; a possible D gene is TRBD2 (5 bases). The sequence came from a woman between 45 and 60 years old in good health and CMV-seropositive. CDR3 region: CASTFGLSSYEQYF. CDR3 DNA sequence: TGTGCCAGCACCTTCGGACTGAGCTCCTACGAGCAGTACTTC.